These T cell receptor beta chains were read from a single sample in a study of healthy donors' naive CD4 and CD8 T cells. TCRdb recomputed calls from the reads with MiXCR, one row per CDR3 protein. The sample contains approximately 180,000 distinct CDR3 sequences, 65% to 80% of which appear only once. Sequencing input: naive CD4+ and CD8+ T cells sorted from blood, pooled from several donors. The source is a pool of human donors in good health; the sample pools cells from several healthy donors. CDR3s include the opening cysteine and the closing phenylalanine or tryptophan. Fields, in order: D gene, clone size, V gene, J gene, CDR3 protein, CDR3 DNA. A D gene is named only where the DNA matches it firmly. The listing skips clone size in some rows; elsewhere it reads once, few, many or a size class.

>-|-|TRBV19|TRBJ1-5
CASSLAATTSNQPQHF
TGTGCCAGTAGTCTCGCAGCAACCACTAGCAATCAGCCCCAGCATTTT
>-|-|TRBV5-6|TRBJ2-3
CASRNTGTDTQYF
TGCGCCAGCAGAAATACAGGGACAGATACGCAGTATTTT
>-|few|TRBV27|TRBJ2-5
CASSLYPSQETQYF
TGTGCCAGCAGTTTATACCCCTCCCAGGAGACCCAGTACTTC
>TRBD2|-|TRBV19|TRBJ2-1
CASSLHSGDYSYNEQFF
TGTGCCAGTAGTCTCCACTCCGGGGACTACTCCTACAATGAGCAGTTCTTC
>TRBD2|-|TRBV19|TRBJ2-1
CASSAGTSGQSSYNEQFF
TGTGCCAGTAGCGCCGGGACTAGCGGGCAGAGCTCCTACAATGAGCAGTTCTTC
>-|-|TRBV29-1|TRBJ2-1
CSVEPTGRGTYNEQFF
TGCAGCGTCGAACCGACAGGAAGGGGGACCTACAATGAGCAGTTCTTC
>TRBD2|-|TRBV19|TRBJ2-1
CASSIRLADYNEQFF
TGTGCCAGTAGTATCAGACTAGCGGACTACAATGAGCAGTTCTTC
>-|few|TRBV29-1|TRBJ2-2
CCGGKTNTGELFF
TGCTGCGGGGGCAAGACGAACACCGGGGAGCTGTTTTTT
>-|few|TRBV29-1|TRBJ1-2
CSVVRAVNYGYTF
TGCAGCGTTGTCCGGGCAGTTAACTATGGCTACACCTTC
>-|-|TRBV6-6|TRBJ2-7
CASSYVGREQYF
TGTGCCAGCAGTTATGTTGGGCGCGAGCAGTACTTC
>-|-|TRBV19|TRBJ1-5
CASYKQGSNQPQHF
TGTGCCAGTTATAAACAGGGAAGCAATCAGCCCCAGCATTTT
>TRBD1|-|TRBV29-1|TRBJ1-2
CSTGTGSSGYTF
TGCAGTACCGGGACAGGGAGTAGTGGCTACACCTTC
>-|-|TRBV11-2|TRBJ2-5
CASSLGNGGRETQYF
TGTGCCAGCAGCTTAGGGAACGGGGGCCGAGAGACCCAGTACTTC
>-|-|TRBV7-8|TRBJ2-1
CASSSLGDIRISYNEQFF
TGTGCCAGCAGCTCCCTAGGGGACATACGTATATCCTACAATGAGCAGTTCTTC
>-|few|TRBV6-5|TRBJ2-7
CASRRIESSYEQYF
TGTGCCAGCCGAAGGATCGAGAGTTCCTACGAGCAGTACTTC
>-|-|TRBV29-1|TRBJ2-7
CSVYAREQYF
TGCAGCGTTTACGCCCGCGAGCAGTACTTC
>-|-|TRBV15|TRBJ1-5
CATSSRGVEPQHF
TGTGCCACCAGCTCCCGAGGAGTGGAGCCCCAGCATTTT
>TRBD1|-|TRBV2|TRBJ1-5
CASSLGQGETQPQHF
TGTGCCAGCAGCCTGGGACAGGGGGAAACTCAGCCCCAGCATTTT
>TRBD1|-|TRBV29-1|TRBJ2-3
CSVESGTGVSDTQYF
TGCAGCGTTGAATCGGGGACAGGGGTATCGGATACGCAGTATTTT
>-|-|TRBV15|TRBJ1-2
CATSRDRGLVYGYTF
TGTGCCACCAGCAGAGATAGAGGGTTGGTCTATGGCTACACCTTC
>TRBD1|-|TRBV6-5|TRBJ2-2
CASSPQGLDTGELFF
TGTGCCAGCAGTCCACAGGGGCTGGACACCGGGGAGCTGTTTTTT
>-|-|TRBV20-1|TRBJ1-6
CSARDPVPAYNSPLHF
TGCAGTGCTAGAGATCCCGTCCCGGCCTATAATTCACCCCTCCACTTT
>-|-|TRBV27|TRBJ2-3
CASSFRAPDTQYF
TGTGCCAGCAGTTTTAGGGCCCCAGATACGCAGTATTTT
>-|-|TRBV5-4|TRBJ2-7
CASSFTTDREQYF
TGTGCCAGCAGCTTTACTACTGACAGGGAGCAGTACTTC
>-|-|TRBV5-4|TRBJ2-7
CASSLGRGPYEQYF
TGTGCCAGCAGCTTAGGGCGGGGCCCTTACGAGCAGTACTTC
>TRBD1|-|TRBV13|TRBJ2-3
CASSLTGGWGDTQYF
TGTGCCAGCAGCCTCACAGGGGGCTGGGGAGATACGCAGTATTTT
>-|few|TRBV6-5|TRBJ1-1
CASRMGTEAFF
TGTGCCAGCAGGATGGGCACTGAAGCTTTCTTT
>-|few|TRBV6-6|TRBJ2-2
CAWRLANTGELFF
TGTGCCTGGCGGCTCGCGAACACCGGGGAGCTGTTTTTT
>-|-|TRBV6-5|TRBJ2-5
CASRDLTGLETQYF
TGTGCCAGCAGGGACCTTACAGGGTTAGAGACCCAGTACTTC
>-|-|TRBV6-2/TRBV6-3|TRBJ1-1
CASKPPMNTEAFF
TGTGCCAGCAAGCCCCCGATGAACACTGAAGCTTTCTTT
>-|-|TRBV4-3|TRBJ2-5
CASSLGTASEETQYF
TGCGCCAGCAGCCTTGGGACGGCTTCCGAAGAGACCCAGTACTTC
>-|-|TRBV19|TRBJ1-2
CASTYRGGMPLNYGYTF
TGTGCCAGTACTTACAGAGGAGGGATGCCCCTGAACTATGGCTACACCTTC
>-|once|TRBV10-3|TRBJ2-7
CAISDYTPAEAYF
TGTGCCATCAGTGACTACACTCCGGCCGAGGCGTACTTC
>TRBD2|-|TRBV5-6|TRBJ2-1
CASSFYPGTSGTRYNEQFF
TGTGCCAGCAGCTTTTACCCCGGGACTAGCGGGACTCGATACAATGAGCAGTTCTTC
>-|-|TRBV29-1|TRBJ2-7
CSVEPLTGPTYEQYF
TGCAGCGTTGAACCATTGACAGGACCCACCTACGAGCAGTACTTC
>-|-|TRBV30|TRBJ1-1
CAWSVRHPEAFF
TGTGCCTGGAGTGTTAGGCACCCTGAAGCTTTCTTT
>-|-|TRBV24-1|TRBJ2-1
CATSDHSYNEQFF
TGTGCCACCAGTGACCACTCCTACAATGAGCAGTTCTTC
>TRBD2|-|TRBV2|TRBJ2-3
CASSGFSGSPTDTQYF
TGTGCCAGCAGTGGATTTAGCGGGAGCCCTACAGATACGCAGTATTTT
>-|-|TRBV29-1|TRBJ1-1
CSVRDQTEAFF
TGCAGCGTCCGAGATCAAACTGAAGCTTTCTTT
>-|-|TRBV6-6|TRBJ2-1
CASSYGPNEQFF
TGTGCCAGCAGTTACGGGCCCAATGAGCAGTTCTTC
>TRBD1|few|TRBV6-5|TRBJ2-5
CASSPTGEITETQYF
TGTGCCAGCAGTCCGACAGGGGAGATCACTGAGACCCAGTACTTC
>TRBD1|few|TRBV27|TRBJ1-1
CASSFYQIGQANTEAFF
TGTGCCAGCAGTTTCTACCAGATTGGACAGGCGAACACTGAAGCTTTCTTT
>-|-|TRBV19|TRBJ1-4
CASSIRGENEKLFF
TGTGCCAGTAGTATCAGGGGCGAGAATGAAAAACTGTTTTTT
>-|-|TRBV6-5|TRBJ2-3
CASNPLASSTDTQYF
TGTGCCAGCAACCCACTAGCTTCTAGCACAGATACGCAGTATTTT
>TRBD1|few|TRBV12-3/TRBV12-4|TRBJ2-1
CASSLGQGPYNEQFF
TGTGCCAGCAGCCTCGGACAGGGACCCTACAATGAGCAGTTCTTC
>-|-|TRBV29-1|TRBJ2-5
CSVGHGETQYF
TGCAGCGTTGGCCATGGAGAGACCCAGTACTTC
>TRBD1|-|TRBV5-1|TRBJ1-1
CASSPPGQLMNTEAFF
TGCGCCAGCAGCCCACCGGGACAGCTTATGAACACTGAAGCTTTCTTT
>-|few|TRBV6-2/TRBV6-3|TRBJ2-3
CASSYLADTQYF
TGTGCCAGCAGTTACCTAGCGGATACGCAGTATTTT
>TRBD1|once|TRBV18|TRBJ1-1
CASSPGQGTEAFF
TGTGCCAGCTCACCTGGACAGGGCACTGAAGCTTTCTTT
>-|-|TRBV5-5|TRBJ2-3
CASSPRDSTMDTQYF
TGTGCCAGCAGCCCTCGGGACTCAACGATGGATACGCAGTATTTT
>TRBD2|-|TRBV6-5|TRBJ2-5
CASSFGLAGTQVTQYF
TGTGCCAGCAGTTTCGGACTAGCGGGGACCCAGGTGACCCAGTACTTC
>TRBD2|-|TRBV7-9|TRBJ2-1
CASSLSGGQRRSEQFF
TGTGCCAGCAGCCTAAGCGGGGGGCAGAGACGGAGTGAGCAGTTCTTC
>-|few|TRBV29-1|TRBJ1-2
CSVEGQSTNYGYTF
TGCAGCGTTGAAGGACAGAGTACTAACTATGGCTACACCTTC
>-|-|TRBV29-1|TRBJ2-3
CSVDGGDDAQYF
TGCAGCGTTGACGGAGGGGACGATGCGCAGTATTTT
>-|-|TRBV29-1|TRBJ2-5
CSVTGLPQETQYF
TGCAGCGTGACGGGACTCCCACAAGAGACCCAGTACTTC
>TRBD1|-|TRBV5-4|TRBJ2-4
CASSLQGTAKNIQYF
TGTGCCAGCAGCTTACAGGGGACGGCCAAAAACATTCAGTACTTC